This T cell receptor beta chain emerged from a study of vaccination and CD4 T cells after COVID-19 (dated by TCRdb to about 2022). A note on the overall study: Convalescent patients had a positive SARS-CoV-2 result on nasal swab PCR, and of these patients, fewer than ten had mild disease and one had severe disease. Two doses of either the Pfizer-BioNTech BNT162b2 vaccine (n=8) or the Moderna mRNA-1273 vaccine (n=2) were administered to participants. Post-vaccine blood samples were taken a median of about 70 days after the second vaccine dose, with a range of roughly 14 to 250 days. The convalescent cohort included six males and four females, with two Hispanic individuals, seven Caucasians, two Asians and one multiracial person. Control cultures received a CEFX viral epitope pool as the positive control, an HIV-1 Nef peptide pool as the negative control, or no peptide. In 10 COVID-19 convalescent patients and a handful of infection-naive healthy vaccine recipients, the spike-specific CD4+ TCR repertoire before mRNA vaccination was compared with the repertoire after mRNA vaccination. Post-COVID blood samples from convalescent patients were collected a median of approximately 93 days after diagnosis, with a range of roughly 35 to 161 days. Overlapping spike peptide pools from SARS-CoV-2 and from the common cold coronaviruses HCoV-NL63, HCoV-OC43 and HCoV-229E were used as culture stimuli. The study at large found these results: In convalescent patients, a median around 89% of post-vaccine SARS-CoV-2-reactive clones were detected only after vaccination, suggesting vaccine-specific priming. Of the vaccine-specific clones found in convalescent patients, nearly all (304 of 307) were mono-reactive for SARS-CoV-2 spike instead of being cross-reactive with common cold coronaviruses. The number of convalescent patients in the study was relatively small, and the study did not examine early timepoints following natural infection. An increase in the median number of SARS-CoV-2-reactive clonotypes from approximately 20 after infection to some 38 after vaccination was observed, but the change was not found to be significant.

The trim is 6 bases for V and 5 bases for J, with a gap of 20 bases between the germline ends. Counted from cysteine to phenylalanine, this CDR3 has 16 amino acids. Kept here is only the CDR3 DNA, which spans 48 bases and is read in frame from base 1. CDR1 and CDR2, looked up from the germline V gene, are KGHSH and LQKENI. The label giving this sample's treatment or condition can be read as: roughly ten-day PBMC culture with coronavirus spike peptide pools or control peptides (ViraFEST assay). To expand antigen-specific T cells with peptide pools and then pick out the expanded clonotypes through TCR sequencing, the study relied on the ViraFEST assay. The positive SARS-CoV-2 PCR tests of the convalescent patients were dated from March to December 2020, before the Alpha, Beta and Delta variants emerged in the United States. Each well held roughly 2 million PBMCs cultured in IMDM containing around 5.1% human AB serum and roughly 10 IU/ml IL-2, with 8.5 to 10 ug/ml peptide pools added. On days 3 and 7, half of the culture medium was replaced with fresh IL-2-containing medium. After 10 days of culture, CD4+ T cells were isolated by negative selection using the EasySep CD4+ T cell isolation kit. Ficoll-Paque Plus gradient centrifugation was used to isolate PBMCs from whole blood, and the isolated PBMCs were then either used fresh or cryopreserved at -140C. In general, triplicate wells were set up for every culture condition.

Comment on this clonotype: The antigen this receptor binds is unknown. The record has no base qualities; no much larger clone is one base away.

Libraries were prepared through PCR. DNA from cultured CD4+ T cells underwent TCR sequencing with the Oncomine TCR Beta short-read assay at the Johns Hopkins FTIC core. Genomic DNA was extracted from the cultured CD4+ T cells with the QIAamp micro DNA kit. Oncomine TCR Beta libraries made from cultured CD4+ T cells were pooled using unique dual indexes and sequenced on an Illumina iSeq 100. In the authors' own workflow: Non-productive sequences were removed, and CDR3s not starting with C, not ending with F or W, or shorter than 7 amino acids were discarded. The MANAFEST web application was used to identify antigen-specific clonotypes by comparing peptide-stimulated wells against reference wells and other culture wells. Positive clones required FDR below 0.05, an odds ratio above 5, and productive frequency above 0.1% in at least two of three replicate wells. Clonotypes that were significantly expanded in both SARS-CoV-2 spike wells and at least one common cold coronavirus spike condition were defined as cross-reactive. Levenshtein distances (stringdist) and unrooted phylogenetic trees (ape) in R version 3.6.1 were used to assess CDR3 homology. TCRdb took the public reads, trimmed them with fastp at Q25, ran MiXCR for clone calling and kept in-frame beta chains. Each record represents a unique CDR3 protein, reported with the most common genes and DNA among its rows. Clone size and V and J calls follow TCRdb, not the original study. The sample table shows approximately 17,000 distinct CDR3 sequences, and roughly 34% are seen once. The ten largest account for around 11% of the sample.

Sequenced material: CD4+ T cells from blood, cultured in vitro. The rearranged segments are TRBV18 and TRBJ2-1; the best D guess is TRBD1, with 5 bases matching. This clonotype originated in a human donor who had recovered from COVID-19. At the DNA level, the sequence is TGTGCCAGCTCTCCTTTACAGGTCTCATATGACAATGAGCAGTTCTTC. It translates to CASSPLQVSYDNEQFF.